Presented here are 28 T cell receptor beta chains from one specimen sequenced in a study of T cells after yellow fever vaccination. TCRdb re-derived calls from the 5' RACE reads in MiXCR, one entry per CDR3 protein. The sample yields hundreds of thousands of distinct CDR3 sequences, around an eighth seen once. The source material was PBMCs, sampled on the day of the yellow fever booster vaccination. Source of these receptors: a man aged 25-45 years who received the YFV17D yellow fever vaccine.

The chain joins TRBV5-5 to TRBJ1-2; D is perhaps TRBD1 (5 bases). Trimming shortened V by 3 bases and J by 2 bases, and 11 bases separated the two germline ends. The germline gives CDR1 SGHKS, CDR2 YYEKEE (reference sequence). The CDR3 contains 14 residues. The CDR3 spells CASSYSDTNYGYTF. CDR3 sequence (DNA): TGTGCCAGCAGCTACTCGGACACGAACTATGGCTACACCTTC.

The chain has TRBV5-4 and TRBJ2-1, with D uncertain. CDR3 length equals 14 residues. V was pared by 4 bases and J by 8 bases, with 16 bases between. Germline CDR1 and CDR2: SGHNT and YYREEE (reference sequence). The CDR3 nucleotides read TGTGCCAGCAGCCCGAAGCTAGACCGCGATGAGCAGTTCTTC. It translates to CASSPKLDRDEQFF. The whole variable domain, filled in from reference TRBV5-4 and TRBJ2-1, reads ETGVTQSPTHLIKTRGQQVTLRCSSQSGHNTVSWYQQALGQGPQFIFQYYREEENGRGNFPPRFSGLQFPNYSSELNVNALELDDSALYLCASSPKLDRDEQFFGPGTRLTVL.

This clonotype was seen more than once but under ten times. CDR3 in DNA: TGTGCCAGCAGCGTAGTGGGGGAGACCCTCCCGGTTCAAGAGACCCAGTACTTC. Translated: CASSVVGETLPVQETQYF. This rearrangement joins TRBV9 to TRBJ2-5; D may match TRBD1 or TRBD2 (5 bases each). Germline CDR1 reads SGDLS; CDR2 reads YYNGEE. The CDR3 sequence is 18 residues long. The V and J ends lost 0 bases and 2 bases respectively, with 20 bases between them. Based on the CDR3 plus reference TRBV9 and TRBJ2-5, the full variable domain is DSGVTQTPKHLITATGQRVTLRCSPRSGDLSVYWYQQSLDQGLQFLIQYYNGEERAKGNILERFSAQQFPDLHSELNLSSLELGDSALYFCASSVVGETLPVQETQYFGPGTRLLVL.

This clonotype has more than one count but fewer than ten. V and J are TRBV7-2 and TRBJ2-3; a possible D gene is TRBD1 (6 bases). Deletions cut 7 bases from V and 1 base from J, with 18 bases between. CDR1 is SGHTA and CDR2 is FQGNSA in the germline V gene. The CDR3 contains 16 residues. The CDR3 reads CASKLNRALGTDTQYF. The CDR3 bases are TGTGCCAGCAAACTGAACAGGGCTTTGGGCACAGATACGCAGTATTTT.

V usage is TRBV5-1 and J usage is TRBJ1-1, with D hard to call. This CDR3 contains 15 residues. V was shortened by 0 bases and J by 6 bases, with 15 bases between the two germline ends. Germline lookup yields CDR1 SGHRS and CDR2 YFSETQ. The CDR3 DNA reads as TGCGCCAGCAGCTTGGGAGGCAGGCTAACTTCTGAAGCTTTCTTT. The encoded protein is CASSLGGRLTSEAFF.

This clonotype was seen a few times. The rearrangement uses TRBV7-9 and TRBJ2-2, with D tentatively TRBD1 (5 bases). Trimming pared 0 bases from V and 0 bases from J, leaving 8 bases between. There are 16 residues in the CDR3. Germline CDR1 and CDR2: SEHNR and FQNEAQ (reference sequence). This CDR3 is CASSLAPGTNTGELFF. The CDR3 region has the DNA TGTGCCAGCAGCTTAGCGCCAGGGACGAACACCGGGGAGCTGTTTTTT.

The chain has TRBV18 and TRBJ2-5, with D unresolved. Germline CDR1 and CDR2: KGHSH and LQKENI. The CDR3 covers 13 residues. V gave up 1 base and J gave up 2 bases, with 5 bases separating them. The CDR3 is CASSPQRQETQYF. CDR3 nucleotide sequence: TGTGCCAGCTCACCACAACGGCAAGAGACCCAGTACTTC.

This clonotype has a count of ten or more. The junction departs from the called germline gene at one end, perhaps through a read error. The CDR3 sequence is CASSLPGENIQYF. In nucleotides, the CDR3 is TGTGCCAGCAGTTTACCGGGAGAAAACATTCAGTACTTC. V is TRBV5-1 and J is TRBJ2-4; D might be TRBD2 (6 bases). CDR1 and CDR2 from the germline V gene are SGHRS and YFSETQ. The CDR3 is made up of 13 amino acids.

J is TRBJ2-5 and V is TRBV5-1; D possibly corresponds to TRBD2 (6 bases). V gave up 5 bases and J gave up 5 bases, with 13 bases separating them. Germline V CDR1 and CDR2: SGHRS, YFSETQ. The CDR3 sequence is 13 residues long. The chain's CDR3 is CASSVVAGETQYF. As DNA, the CDR3 is TGCGCCAGCAGTGTGGTTGCGGGGGAGACCCAGTACTTC.

Ten or more counts support this clonotype. The gene calls are TRBV28 and TRBJ2-5; the D gene is possibly TRBD2 (6 bases). Trimming removed 6 bases at V and 6 bases at J, with 17 bases between. Germline lookup yields CDR1 MDHEN and CDR2 SYDVKM. This CDR3 has 14 residues. The CDR3 loop is CASRRDGRSKTQYF. CDR3 in DNA: TGTGCCAGCAGGCGTGACGGGAGATCGAAGACCCAGTACTTC. Variable domain in full (rest from reference TRBV28 and TRBJ2-5): DVKVTQSSRYLVKRTGEKVFLECVQDMDHENMFWYRQDPGLGLRLIYFSYDVKMKEKGDIPEGYSVSREKKERFSLILESASTNQTSMYLCASRRDGRSKTQYFGPGTRLLVL.

The sample holds a few counts of this clonotype. This chain joins TRBV7-9 and TRBJ2-5; 8 nucleotides agree with TRBD1. CDR3 size: 13 residues. The ends lost 4 bases at V and 6 bases at J; junction bases unmatched: 4. Germline assignment: CDR1 SEHNR and CDR2 FQNEAQ (reference sequence). Here the CDR3 reads CASSWDRRQTQYF. The CDR3, as DNA: TGTGCCAGCAGCTGGGACAGGCGTCAGACCCAGTACTTC. Using reference TRBV7-9 and TRBJ2-5 for the parts outside the CDR3, the full variable domain is DTGVSQNPRHKITKRGQNVTFRCDPISEHNRLYWYRQTLGQGPEFLTYFQNEAQLEKSRLLSDRFSAERPKGSFSTLEIQRTEQGDSAMYLCASSWDRRQTQYFGPGTRLLVL.

This clonotype showed up just a few times. The rearrangement links TRBV5-1 to TRBJ2-5; 9 positions match TRBD2. This CDR3 contains 15 residues. Germline V gives CDR1 SGHRS, CDR2 YFSETQ. The V segment lost 0 bases and the J segment 5 bases; nucleotides outside the gene matches: 5. CDR3: CASSLAAGGSETQYF. The CDR3 DNA follows: TGCGCCAGCAGCTTGGCAGCGGGAGGCAGCGAGACCCAGTACTTC.

This clonotype appeared a few times. V and J are TRBV5-5 and TRBJ2-1; 9 bases agree with TRBD2. The trim removed 0 bases at V and 6 bases at J, leaving 10 bases unmatched. The CDR3 is made up of 17 amino acids. The germline V gene has CDR1 SGHKS and CDR2 YYEKEE (reference sequence). CDR3 sequence (DNA): TGTGCCAGCAGCTTGGGTCTTGGACTAGCGATGAGCAATGAGCAGTTCTTC. Encoded protein: CASSLGLGLAMSNEQFF.

The chain combines TRBV7-2 with TRBJ2-3; D gene ambiguous. The CDR3 sequence is 14 residues long. The germline V gene encodes CDR1 SGHTA and CDR2 FQGNSA. With 5 bases removed from V and 6 bases from J, the gap between germline ends came to 15 bases. The CDR3 nucleotides are TGTGCCAGCAGCCCCCGCGATATGTATGATACGCAGTATTTT. Translation: CASSPRDMYDTQYF.

The chain has TRBV6-2 or TRBV6-3 and TRBJ2-7; possibly TRBD2 for D (6 bases). V lost 10 bases to trimming and J lost 2 bases, with 18 bases between them. Germline V CDR1 and CDR2: MNHEY, SVGEGT. The CDR3 extends over 14 amino acids. As DNA, the CDR3 is TGTGCCATCCAGGAGCGGGTCAACCCCTACGAGCAGTACTTC. Encoded protein: CAIQERVNPYEQYF.

The chain is built from TRBV11-2 and TRBJ2-7, with TRBD2 matching over 7 bases. The CDR3 has 13 residues. The junction had 7 bases not matched to a gene; V was cut back by 8 bases and J by 3 bases. Germline V CDR1 and CDR2: SGHAT, FQNNGV. Here the CDR3 reads CASDPGGGYEQYF. For the CDR3, the DNA is TGTGCCAGCGACCCGGGAGGCGGCTACGAGCAGTACTTC.

Only a few counts were recorded for this clonotype. The chain carries TRBV28 and TRBJ1-5; perhaps TRBD1 as D (6 bases). This CDR3 is built from 14 residues. V gave up 6 bases and J gave up 5 bases, with 14 bases separating them. From germline, CDR1 is MDHEN and CDR2 SYDVKM. The CDR3 here is CASRPSGGDQPQHF. The DNA of the CDR3 is TGTGCCAGCAGACCCTCGGGGGGCGATCAGCCCCAGCATTTT.

The chain is built from TRBV6-1 and TRBJ1-5, with 8 bases identical to TRBD1. Per the germline V gene, CDR1 is MNHNS and CDR2 is SASEGT. The length of the CDR3 is 15 residues. V lost 5 bases to trimming and J lost 5 bases; unmatched junction nucleotides: 8. The CDR3 sequence: CASSRDRPGDQPQHF. In DNA form, the CDR3 reads TGTGCCAGCAGTCGGGACAGGCCGGGGGATCAGCCCCAGCATTTT.

This clonotype has only a few counts. The chain recombines TRBV4-3 with TRBJ1-3; possibly TRBD1 for D (6 bases). Germline V gives CDR1 LGHNA, CDR2 YSLEER. Deletions cut 4 bases from V and 1 base from J, with 8 bases between. This CDR3 region has 14 residues. For the CDR3, the DNA is TGCGCCAGCAGCCTAACAGGGTCTGGAAACACCATATATTTT. Translated, it gives CASSLTGSGNTIYF.

The V call is TRBV13, the J call TRBJ2-3, with D uncertain. The V gene lost 8 bases and the J gene lost 0 bases, with 15 bases spanning the gap. The CDR3 is 15 amino acids. Germline V gene lookup returns CDR1 PRHDT and CDR2 FYEKMQ (reference sequence). The CDR3 nucleotides read TGTGCCAGCCATAACGGGCTATCTAGCACAGATACGCAGTATTTT. Translation gives CASHNGLSSTDTQYF.

The V gene is TRBV7-2, the J gene TRBJ1-2; D unresolved. The CDR3 loop spans 12 amino acids. The V end lost 1 base, the J end lost 8 bases, and 8 bases lay between the germline ends. Germline CDR1 reads SGHTA; CDR2 reads FQGNSA. Here the CDR3 reads CASSLGAGGYTF. CDR3 sequence (DNA): TGTGCCAGCAGCTTAGGGGCGGGAGGCTACACCTTC.

This clonotype was counted between two and nine times. The chain combines TRBV3-1 with TRBJ2-1, with 7 nucleotides matching TRBD2. Germline CDR1 LGHDT, CDR2 YNNKEL (reference sequence). The J segment lost 2 bases and the V segment lost 5 bases, leaving 6 bases of the junction unmatched. The CDR3 has 15 residues. CDR3 region: CASSASGTTYNEQFF. Here the CDR3 DNA reads TGTGCCAGCAGCGCCTCCGGGACTACCTACAATGAGCAGTTCTTC.

The rearrangement uses TRBV20-1 and TRBJ2-7, with D possibly TRBD1 on 6 matching bases. This CDR3 spans 14 amino acids. Between the trimmed V and J ends, which lost 5 bases and 6 bases, there was a span of 20 bases. Looked up from germline, CDR1 is DFQATT and CDR2 is SNEGSKA (reference sequence). The CDR3 DNA sequence: TGCAGTGCTGCTCTGGAACAGGGTTTGTCCGAGCAGTACTTC. Translating it yields CSAALEQGLSEQYF.

The rearrangement links TRBV20-1 to TRBJ1-1; 11 bases line up with TRBD1. The CDR3 runs 14 residues. V shed 6 bases, J shed 7 bases, and the junction held 10 bases outside the gene matches. Germline V lookup: CDR1 DFQATT, CDR2 SNEGSKA (reference sequence). The CDR3 nucleotides read TGCAGTGCGAAAGAAGGGACAGGGGGAAGTGAAGCTTTCTTT. Translating it yields CSAKEGTGGSEAFF.

The chain combines TRBV4-2 with TRBJ2-7; TRBD1 might be the D (7 bases). V shed 1 base and J shed 6 bases, with 19 bases lying between them. The CDR3 runs 16 residues. Germline CDR1 is LGHNA and CDR2 is YNFKEQ. The CDR3 nucleotides are TGTGCCAGCAGCCAAGCGGCGGGACAGTCAAATCTCGAGCAGTACTTC. Translating gives CASSQAAGQSNLEQYF.

The V and J genes are TRBV12-3 or TRBV12-4 and TRBJ1-5; D is unresolved. This CDR3 has 16 amino acids. V was clipped by 2 bases and J by 6 bases, with 17 bases between them. Here the CDR3 DNA reads TGTGCCAGCAGTTTAATCTCAGGCCCTCGGGGTCAGCCCCAGCATTTT. Protein sequence: CASSLISGPRGQPQHF.

This clonotype was detected a few times. This chain links TRBV28 with TRBJ2-5, with 8 bases lining up with TRBD1. V trimming: 8 bases; J trimming: 5 bases; junction bases outside the gene matches: 13. This CDR3 has 15 amino acids. CDR1 and CDR2 from the germline V gene are MDHEN and SYDVKM. CDR3 region: CASASGGAGSETQYF. For the CDR3, the DNA is TGTGCCAGCGCTTCAGGGGGCGCAGGGAGTGAGACCCAGTACTTC.

The sample holds a few counts of this clonotype. The chain employs TRBV10-3 and TRBJ2-5; 11 positions agree with TRBD2. The CDR3 length is 15 residues. V lost 3 bases, J lost 5 bases, and 5 bases stayed unmatched. Germline values: CDR1 ENHRY, CDR2 SYGVKD. In nucleotides, the CDR3 is TGTGCCATCAGTGATACACTAGCGGGAGAGGAGACCCAGTACTTC. Its protein product is CAISDTLAGEETQYF.